The source of this T cell receptor beta chain is a study of control samples from healthy donors and cancer patients. The CDR3 is made up of 15 amino acids. The germline CDR1 and CDR2 sequences are KGHSH and LQKENI. Trimming took 0 bases from V and 4 from J, leaving 12 bases between them. Using immunoSEQ multiplex PCR, the repertoire was profiled, and TCRdb retains in-frame clones only, with some absent. This table holds 40,000 or so clones, over 70% found once. The source is a woman in her sixties or seventies with lung cancer. The sample comprised PBMCs. This chain uses TRBV18 with TRBJ1-1; D gene uncertain. In nucleotides, the CDR3 is TGTGCCAGCTCACCACCAGCGAGGGAGGGCACTGAAGCTTTCTTT. This translates into CASSPPAREGTEAFF.